The clone carrying this T cell receptor (beta chain) was recorded many times. Via MiXCR, TCRdb re-called the RT-PCR reads, giving one row per CDR3 protein. The repertoire has about 680,000 distinct CDR3 sequences, 14% of them found once; the top ten carry about 3.6%. The CDR3 totals 14 residues. Germline CDR1 and CDR2: SGHVS and FNYEAQ. The V and J ends lost 3 bases and 8 bases, in that order; junction bases with no gene match: 7. Sequencing input: memory CD4+ T cells from blood. The chain has TRBV7-6 and TRBJ2-1; TRBD2 aligns across 7 bases. The clonotype comes from a female donor in good health, serving as a healthy control. As DNA, the CDR3 is TGTGCCAGCAGCTTGTCCCTAGCGGTGGATGAGCAGTTCTTC. Translating gives CASSLSLAVDEQFF.